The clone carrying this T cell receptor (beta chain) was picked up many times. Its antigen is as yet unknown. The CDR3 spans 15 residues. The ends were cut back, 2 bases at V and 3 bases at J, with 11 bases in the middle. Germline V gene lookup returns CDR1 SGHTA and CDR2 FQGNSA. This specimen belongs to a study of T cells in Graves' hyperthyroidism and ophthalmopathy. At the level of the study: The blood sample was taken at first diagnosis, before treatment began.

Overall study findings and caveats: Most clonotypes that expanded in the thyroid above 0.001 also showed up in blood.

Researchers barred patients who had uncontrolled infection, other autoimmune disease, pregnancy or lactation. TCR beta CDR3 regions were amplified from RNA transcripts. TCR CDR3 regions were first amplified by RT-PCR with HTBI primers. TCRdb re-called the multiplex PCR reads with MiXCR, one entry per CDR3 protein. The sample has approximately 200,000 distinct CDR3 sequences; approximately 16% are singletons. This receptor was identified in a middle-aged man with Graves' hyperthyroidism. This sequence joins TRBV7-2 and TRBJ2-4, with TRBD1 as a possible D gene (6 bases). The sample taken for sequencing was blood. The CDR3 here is CASSLQGLGKNIQYF. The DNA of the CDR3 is TGTGCCAGCAGCTTACAGGGGTTGGGCAAAAACATTCAGTACTTC.